This section outlines one TCR beta chain sequence together with its context. Its cognate antigen is unknown. Once sorted, every population was more than 95% pure. This sample is drawn from a study of beta chain features in type 1 diabetes. The study, taken as a whole, reports: PCR might favor shorter templates, but any such skew would affect patients and controls equally. Within each of all four CD4+ subsets, Type 1 diabetes patients had TCRB CDR3s that were moderately but significantly shorter.

Expressed TCRB transcripts were sequenced after all isolated RNA was converted to cDNA. The repertoire was sequenced with immunoSEQ multiplex PCR; TCRdb's copy has only in-frame clones and lacks some. The table records more than 95,000 clones, about 18% of them present only once. This sequence was found in a man aged 18-30 years with type 1 diabetes. Sequencing was done on a sample of central memory CD4+ T cells from blood.

CDR3 loop: CASSLALTSTDTQYF. In nucleotides, the CDR3 is TGTGCCAGCAGCTTGGCTCTGACTAGCACAGATACGCAGTATTTT. This chain connects TRBV5-4 to TRBJ2-3; D ambiguous. The CDR3 totals 15 residues. Trimming pared 0 bases from V and 0 bases from J, leaving 8 bases between. Germline CDR1 SGHNT, CDR2 YYREEE (reference sequence).